These 20 T cell receptor beta chains came from one sample sequenced in a study of cytomegalovirus exposure and HLA in healthy donors. Vbeta (60) and Jbeta (13) primers were used in the PCR. Libraries were prepared by immunoSEQ multiplex PCR; TCRdb keeps only in-frame clonotypes and omits some of them. The listing contains about 170,000 clones. The sample comprised PBMCs. Receptor source: a woman between 18 and 30 years old in good health and CMV-seropositive.

The chain couples TRBV5-4 to TRBJ1-2, with 11 bases fitting TRBD1. The CDR3 is 15 residues long. Germline values: CDR1 SGHNT, CDR2 YYREEE (reference sequence). The V and J ends lost 3 bases and 3 bases, in that order; junction bases with no gene match: 4. CDR3 nucleotides: TGTGCCAGCAGCTCTCCGGGACAGGGGGACTATGGCTACACCTTC. Protein product: CASSSPGQGDYGYTF.

The gene calls are TRBV29-1 and TRBJ2-7; D is unclear. The germline V gene encodes CDR1 SQVTM and CDR2 ANQGSEA. The CDR3 sequence is 12 residues long. V was trimmed by 0 bases and J by 4 bases, leaving 7 bases between them. CDR3 sequence reads: CSVEDGSYEQYF. CDR3 DNA sequence: TGCAGCGTTGAAGATGGCAGTTACGAGCAGTACTTC.

V is TRBV7-8 and J is TRBJ1-2; a possible D gene is TRBD1 (5 bases). Trimming removed 8 bases from V and 2 bases from J, with 18 bases in between. The CDR3 runs to 15 residues. The germline V gene has CDR1 SGHVS and CDR2 FQNEAQ. CDR3 amino acids: CASGLYVEGNYGYTF. CDR3 DNA sequence: TGTGCCAGCGGGCTATACGTGGAGGGGAACTATGGCTACACCTTC.

The chain combines TRBV4-1 with TRBJ2-5, with TRBD2 matching over 8 bases. V was clipped by 4 bases and J by 1 base; unmatched bases: 11. Per germline, CDR1 MGHRA and CDR2 YSYEKL. The CDR3 loop spans 17 amino acids. In nucleotides, the CDR3 is TGCGCCAGCAGCCGATTGACTAGCGCAATATCCCAAGAGACCCAGTACTTC. This codes for CASSRLTSAISQETQYF.

This chain joins TRBV19 and TRBJ2-7, with D perhaps matching TRBD1 (6 bases). The CDR3 has 13 amino acids. Deletions cut 6 bases from V and 2 bases from J, with 11 bases between. CDR1 is LNHDA, CDR2 SQIVND, per germline (reference sequence). The CDR3 nucleotides are TGTGCCAGTAGCGTCCCAGGGGCCTACGAGCAGTACTTC. Protein sequence: CASSVPGAYEQYF. Full variable domain (missing parts from reference TRBV19 and TRBJ2-7): DGGITQSPKYLFRKEGQNVTLSCEQNLNHDAMYWYRQDPGQGLRLIYYSQIVNDFQKGDIAEGYSVSREKKESFPLTVTSAQKNPTAFYLCASSVPGAYEQYFGPGTRLTVT.

The chain recombines TRBV27 with TRBJ2-1; a possible D gene is TRBD2 (6 bases). This CDR3 comprises 15 residues. V lost 5 bases and J lost 4, with 15 bases in between. Germline values: CDR1 MNHEY, CDR2 SMNVEV (reference sequence). CDR3 in amino acids: CASSPRGLAYNEQFF. CDR3 DNA sequence: TGTGCCAGCAGTCCTCGGGGACTCGCGTACAATGAGCAGTTCTTC.

The chain links TRBV21-1 to TRBJ2-7; TRBD1 reflects the table's D call only, with no check against the DNA. TRBV21-1 is shown as a pseudogene. The CDR3 is 15 amino acids. In DNA, the CDR3 is TGTGCCAGCAGCAAAAGTAGGGGACAGGGGAACGAGCAGTACTTC. Translation: CASSKSRGQGNEQYF.

This chain joins TRBV27 and TRBJ1-6, with TRBD1 matching 9 bases. Trimming took 5 bases from V and 5 from J; bases not matched to a gene: 4. The CDR3 loop spans 15 amino acids. Germline CDR1 reads MNHEY; CDR2 reads SMNVEV (reference sequence). The CDR3 bases are TGTGCCAGCAGTCTGACAGGGGGACATAATTCACCCCTCCACTTT. This codes for CASSLTGGHNSPLHF.

The chain combines TRBV7-2 with TRBJ2-5; TRBD2 might be the D (5 bases). The germline V and J ends were trimmed by 1 base and 2 bases, with 14 bases remaining between them. Germline V lookup: CDR1 SGHTA, CDR2 FQGNSA. The CDR3 is 16 residues long. The CDR3 is CASSLERGLAQETQYF. CDR3 bases: TGTGCCAGCAGCTTAGAACGCGGGCTGGCACAAGAGACCCAGTACTTC.

The V and J genes are TRBV5-8 and TRBJ2-5; 10 positions agree with TRBD1. Germline-derived CDR1 and CDR2 are SGHTS and YDEGEE. CDR3 length: 16 residues. The junction had 8 bases not matched to a gene; V was cut back by 4 bases and J by 2 bases. As DNA, the CDR3 is TGTGCCAGCAGCCGGGGGGACAGGGGAAATCAAGAGACCCAGTACTTC. Translated: CASSRGDRGNQETQYF. The variable domain in full, completed from reference TRBV5-8 and TRBJ2-5, reads EAGVTQSPTHLIKTRGQQATLRCSPISGHTSVYWYQQALGLGLQFLLWYDEGEERNRGNFPPRFSGRQFPNYSSELNVNALELEDSALYLCASSRGDRGNQETQYFGPGTRLLVL.

The CDR3 coding sequence is TGTGCCAGCTCACCACCGAAGGAGTCTGAGACCCAGTACTTC. It translates to CASSPPKESETQYF. The chain links TRBV18 to TRBJ2-5; unclear D gene. The V and J ends lost 0 bases and 5 bases respectively, with 10 bases between them. Germline assignment: CDR1 KGHSH and CDR2 LQKENI. The CDR3 has 14 amino acids.

The chain has TRBV19 and TRBJ1-2; D unresolved. Trimming removed 5 bases at V and 5 bases at J, with 18 bases between. CDR1 LNHDA and CDR2 SQIVND come from the germline V gene (reference sequence). This CDR3 comprises 15 residues. CDR3 DNA sequence: TGTGCCAGTAGTCTTTCCTCTCTTGGGCGTTATGGCTACACCTTC. It is translated as CASSLSSLGRYGYTF. Variable domain in full (rest from reference TRBV19 and TRBJ1-2): DGGITQSPKYLFRKEGQNVTLSCEQNLNHDAMYWYRQDPGQGLRLIYYSQIVNDFQKGDIAEGYSVSREKKESFPLTVTSAQKNPTAFYLCASSLSSLGRYGYTFGSGTRLTVV.

About this clone itself: Here the CDR3 omits its conserved ending phenylalanine or tryptophan, so a read error is the likely source. The gene calls are TRBV19 and TRBJ1-5, with 7 bases identical to TRBD1. The CDR3 totals 14 residues. The junction had 6 bases not matched to a gene; V was cut back by 8 bases and J by 2 bases. Germline-derived CDR1 and CDR2 are LNHDA and SQIVND (reference sequence). The chain's CDR3 is CASYGQEGNQPQHS. The CDR3 DNA reads TGTGCCAGTTATGGACAGGAAGGCAATCAGCCCCAGCATTCT.

As to this clone: This specimen includes other DNA sequences encoding the same CDR3. V usage is TRBV4-3 and J usage is TRBJ2-4, with 10 nucleotides matching TRBD2. Unmatched junction bases numbered 14, after V lost 0 bases and J lost 9 bases. Germline V gene lookup returns CDR1 LGHNA and CDR2 YSLEER. The CDR3 extends over 18 amino acids. The CDR3 DNA is TGCGCCAGCAGCCAAGAGGGCGGAGCGGGGGGGCAATGGAGCATTCAGTACTTC. Translating it yields CASSQEGGAGGQWSIQYF.

The V gene is TRBV4-1, the J gene TRBJ2-2; weak D call: TRBD2 (5 bases). This CDR3 is built from 16 residues. V lost 2 bases, J lost 4 bases, and 14 bases lay in between. Germline CDR1 reads MGHRA; CDR2 reads YSYEKL. The DNA of the CDR3 is TGCGCCAGCAGCCAATCACCCCTAGGAGGCACCGGGGAGCTGTTTTTT. This gives the protein CASSQSPLGGTGELFF.

The genes are TRBV7-2 and TRBJ1-5; D gene unclear. Looked up from germline, CDR1 is SGHTA and CDR2 is FQGNSA. Trimming removed 6 bases at V and 7 bases at J, with 13 bases between. This CDR3 is built from 13 residues. The CDR3 DNA follows: TGTGCCAGCAGTCTAGAAGTATCCCAGCCCCAGCATTTT. As protein: CASSLEVSQPQHF.

The V gene is TRBV10-3, the J gene TRBJ2-3, with 11 bases that match TRBD2. CDR3 length: 16 residues. The germline V gene encodes CDR1 ENHRY and CDR2 SYGVKD. J was trimmed by 2 bases and V by 3 bases; bases with no gene match: 4. The CDR3 here is CAISDLTSGNTDTQYF. The CDR3 coding sequence is TGTGCCATCAGTGACCTGACTAGCGGGAACACAGATACGCAGTATTTT.

This chain connects TRBV29-1 to TRBJ2-5; D is perhaps TRBD1 (5 bases). The CDR3 is 13 residues long. Trimming took off 3 bases at V and 3 bases at J, with 11 bases between the two ends. Looked up from germline, CDR1 is SQVTM and CDR2 is ANQGSEA. The CDR3 spells CSVDWGSEETQYF. The CDR3 DNA reads TGCAGCGTTGATTGGGGCAGCGAAGAGACCCAGTACTTC.

The chain carries TRBV5-6 and TRBJ2-1, with TRBD2 matching 7 bases. The CDR3 runs 14 residues. The V and J ends lost 4 bases and 8 bases, in that order; junction bases with no gene match: 9. Germline V gives CDR1 SGHDT, CDR2 YYEEEE. CDR3 protein: CASSHWTRTYEQFF. Here the CDR3 DNA reads TGTGCCAGCAGCCACTGGACTAGGACCTATGAGCAGTTCTTC.

The chain couples TRBV6-6 to TRBJ1-5; D not certain. V lost 8 bases to trimming and J lost 0 bases, with 11 bases between them. The CDR3 is made up of 14 amino acids. From germline, CDR1 is MNHNY and CDR2 SVGAGI (reference sequence). CDR3 DNA sequence: TGTGCCAGCCAAGAGTTATATAGCAATCAGCCCCAGCATTTT. Translation: CASQELYSNQPQHF.